Sequencing of this TCR beta chain was carried out in a study of T cell responses to AZD1222 COVID-19 vaccine. The study, taken as a whole, reports: An increase in Spike-specific TCR breadth and depth was observed after two AZD1222 doses. Donors were chiefly white British, with a greater number of females, and clonal diversity was perhaps underestimated.

This CDR3 has 14 amino acids. Per the germline V gene, CDR1 is MNHEY and CDR2 is SVGEGT. V was trimmed by 6 bases and J by 2 bases, leaving 13 bases between them. As concerns this clone: What it binds is unknown.

Generated by immunoSEQ multiplex PCR, the TCRdb table keeps only in-frame clones and is missing some. Of 100,000 to 150,000 clones in the sample, roughly 88% were seen once. This TCR was recovered from an adult who received the AZD1222 COVID-19 vaccine. The sample here was peripheral blood, taken 28 days after the second AZD1222 dose. V is TRBV6-2 or TRBV6-3 and J is TRBJ1-2; possibly TRBD1 for D (5 bases). In DNA form, the CDR3 reads TGTGCCAGCAGCTTATGGGGGGAGAACTATGGCTACACCTTC. Translation gives CASSLWGENYGYTF.